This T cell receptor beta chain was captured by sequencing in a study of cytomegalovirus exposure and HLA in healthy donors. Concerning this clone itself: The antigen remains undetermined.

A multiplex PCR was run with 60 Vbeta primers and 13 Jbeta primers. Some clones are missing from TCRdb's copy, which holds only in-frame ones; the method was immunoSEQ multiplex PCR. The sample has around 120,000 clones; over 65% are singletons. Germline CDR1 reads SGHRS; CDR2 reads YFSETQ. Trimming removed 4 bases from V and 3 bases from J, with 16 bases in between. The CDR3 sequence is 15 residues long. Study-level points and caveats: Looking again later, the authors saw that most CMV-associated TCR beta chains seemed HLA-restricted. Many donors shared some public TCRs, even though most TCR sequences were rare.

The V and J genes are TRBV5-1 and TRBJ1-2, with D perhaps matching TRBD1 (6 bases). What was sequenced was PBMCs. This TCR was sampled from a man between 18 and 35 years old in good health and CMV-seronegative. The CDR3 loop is CASSPGTPADYGYTF. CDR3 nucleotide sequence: TGCGCCAGCAGCCCGGGGACACCCGCGGACTATGGCTACACCTTC.